This note documents a single T cell receptor (beta chain) sequence. The antigen is unknown. This entry is derived from a study of vaccination effects on CD4 cells after COVID-19. Findings and caveats of the study: The study got few convalescent patients and did not collect any early post-infection timepoints.

Sequencing in the ViraFEST assay came after antigen-specific CD4+ T cells had been expanded with viral peptide pools, which were used to stimulate PBMC. Having been cultured for approximately ten days, the cells underwent CD4+ T cell isolation. Of the BNT162b2 and mRNA-1273 vaccines, participants received two doses of one or the other. Each vaccine recipient was nucleocapsid antibody negative and had no prior SARS-CoV-2 infection. Cultures of a few million PBMC per well contained about 11 IU/ml IL-2 plus 10 ug/ml peptides. Measured with immunoSEQ multiplex PCR; TCRdb has only the in-frame clones, and not every one. The table lists some 21,000 clones, 60% to 80% of them singletons. This CDR3 contains 13 residues. Germline V CDR1 and CDR2: KGHSY, FQNENV. V was clipped by 2 bases and J by 1 base, with 3 bases between them.

This TCR was recovered from a human donor who received a COVID-19 vaccine. Specimen: CD4+ T cells from PBMCs cultured with HCoV-229E spike peptides, collected after COVID-19 vaccination. This chain connects TRBV16 to TRBJ1-5; D is undetermined. In nucleotides, the CDR3 is TGTGCCAGCAGCCAAGAGAGCAATCAGCCCCAGCATTTT. Protein sequence: CASSQESNQPQHF.